This entry describes one T cell receptor (beta chain). Antigen specificity is unknown. Germline lookup yields CDR1 MNHEY and CDR2 SVGEGT. V lost 4 bases and J lost 9, with 7 bases in between. The CDR3 length is 11 residues. The sample comes from a study of T cell responses to AZD1222 COVID-19 vaccine. Findings and limits, study-wide: The donor cohort was predominantly white British with a female majority, and clonal diversity may have been underestimated. Baseline testing showed seropositivity in only a handful of AZD1222 recipients.

Assay: immunoSEQ multiplex PCR; the TCRdb copy retains only in-frame clones and omits some. The table lists approximately 130,000 clones, about 89% of them singletons. The rearrangement links TRBV6-2 or TRBV6-3 to TRBJ2-1, with D tentatively TRBD1 (5 bases). This specimen consisted of peripheral blood, obtained on day 0 of AZD1222 vaccination. This clonotype was obtained from an adult in good health. The CDR3, as DNA: TGTGCCAGCAGTTCCAGGGTTGAGCAGTTCTTC. Amino acids: CASSSRVEQFF.